The text below deals with one TCR beta chain. This CDR3 region has 15 residues. The sample comes from a study of blood T cell repertoires in COVID-19. Study background: The samples span acute and convalescent COVID-19 from the United States, Italy and Spain. Sample material is recorded as cDNA or gDNA derived from T cells, B-cell-depleted T cells, or PBMCs.

TCRdb keeps only in-frame clones here, not all; method: immunoSEQ multiplex PCR. The sample lists a few hundred thousand clones; nearly 90% were seen once. Recruits, aged about 18 to 95 years, lived in roughly 22 US areas. This chain joins TRBV21-1 and TRBJ2-7; the listed D gene, TRBD1, was not tested against the DNA. TRBV21-1 is given as a pseudogene. The sample consisted of PBMCs or T cells enriched from blood (not recorded which). This clonotype was obtained from a woman under 30 with acute COVID-19. The CDR3, as DNA: TGTGCCAGCAGCGTCCCCCGGGACACTTACTACGAGCAGTACTTC. Its translation is CASSVPRDTYYEQYF.